This T cell receptor (beta chain) was observed in a study of blood T cell repertoires in COVID-19 (TCRdb year 2020). For context, the study as a whole: Collaborator samples came from the United States, Italy and Spain and covered acute and convalescent phases of COVID-19. The material from the prospective study consisted of cDNA or gDNA derived from T cells, B-cell-depleted T cells, or PBMCs. The dataset comprised deeply sampled blood TCRbeta repertoires from subjects exposed to, actively infected with, or recovered from COVID-19. The repertoires were made available in a free public database intended to serve as a resource for research on the immune response to SARS-CoV-2. The samples were drawn from the first 160 participants of the ongoing ImmuneRACE study and from 1,254 subjects provided by 6 global collaborators. Sample metadata almost always included a de-identified subject ID, COVID-19 status, age in years and sex. HLA class I and class II types, where available, came from metadata supplied by the sample provider rather than from assay-based typing.

The CDR3 goes from the cysteine to the phenylalanine over 18 residues. Only the CDR3 part of the read is kept: 54 bases, read in frame from the first base. Per the germline V gene, KGHSH is the CDR1 and LQKENI is the CDR2. The germline V and J ends show losses of 3 bases and 0 bases respectively, and no gene match explains 11 bases of the junction. General findings and caveats noted by the study authors: Clinical and demographic metadata were provided uncurated, with the amount varying by source and participant.

At one collaborating source in Seattle, patients were enrolled during active infection and were followed longitudinally through the course of disease. Collaborating institutions collected whole blood in K2EDTA tubes following their own protocols. For TCRbeta analysis, collaborators shipped samples in one of three forms: frozen whole blood, isolated PBMCs, or DNA extracted from either of those sample types. As regards this clone: Its antigen is unknown. No clone much larger than this one lies a single base away; base qualities are absent.

TCRbeta CDR3 regions were amplified from genomic DNA using the immunoSEQ Assay, a bias-controlled multiplex PCR. As for how the authors treated the data: The number of nucleated cells in each sample was estimated by amplification of reference gene primers within the assay. To quantify the absolute abundance of each unique TCRbeta CDR3 rearrangement, sequence reads were collapsed and filtered. For each sample, productive Simpson clonality was calculated as the square root of Simpson's diversity index over productive rearrangements. Entries here come from immuneACCESS through TCRdb and include only in-frame sequences with V and J called. Some clones fail to appear in such tables; in the studies checked, an unresolved V gene covers under half of the shortfall, and the cause of the remainder is unknown. The DNA gave D and trimming, while V, J and clone size come from that table. This sample lists nearly 110,000 clones; 76% were detected once. The biggest ten clones account for 6.2% of the sample.

This TCR was sampled from a man older than 75 with COVID-19, enrolled during active disease. Sequences were obtained from peripheral blood. The sequence links TRBV18 to TRBJ1-2; TRBD1 aligns with 9 central bases. The CDR3 has the sequence CASSPEGDRGIPNYGYTF. In nucleotide form, the sequence is TGTGCCAGCTCACCGGAAGGAGACAGGGGGATTCCTAACTATGGCTACACCTTC.